A single sample is the source of the 21 T cell receptor beta chains below, sequenced in a study of T cell repertoires in cytomegalovirus infection. TCRdb reprocessed the reads via MiXCR and lists one record per CDR3 protein. The table lists roughly 180,000 distinct CDR3 sequences, 28% of them singletons. Sequencing was carried out using PBMCs. The receptor source for this set is a human donor in good health (CMV status not recorded). Some clones in this sample may be carry-over from other donors' samples.

The V gene is TRBV15, the J gene TRBJ1-5; 10 positions agree with TRBD1. The CDR3 sequence is 17 residues long. CDR1 and CDR2 from the germline V gene are LNHNV and YYDKDF (reference sequence). V gave up 5 bases and J gave up 2 bases; unmatched junction bases: 9. CDR3 in amino acids: CATSDRGLPWGNQPQHF. CDR3 nucleotide sequence: TGTGCCACCAGCGACAGGGGGCTACCGTGGGGCAATCAGCCCCAGCATTTT.

The sample holds a few counts of this clonotype. The chain joins TRBV12-3 or TRBV12-4 to TRBJ1-6; TRBD1 aligns across 7 bases. V trimming: 7 bases; J trimming: 10 bases; junction bases outside the gene matches: 10. The CDR3 runs to 14 residues. CDR3 residues: CASKTTGETSPLHF. The CDR3 DNA is TGTGCCAGCAAAACAACAGGGGAGACCTCACCCCTCCACTTT.

This clonotype turned up a few times. In DNA form, the CDR3 reads TGTGCCAGCAGCTTAACGGAGGGCTACGAGCAGTACTTC. Its translation is CASSLTEGYEQYF. The chain couples TRBV7-3 to TRBJ2-7, with D possibly TRBD2 on 6 matching bases. Germline CDR1 reads SGHTA; CDR2 reads FQGTGA. Between the trimmed V and J ends, which lost 0 bases and 3 bases, there was a span of 6 bases. The CDR3 runs to 13 residues.

The chain couples TRBV29-1 to TRBJ2-2; D ambiguous. This CDR3 is 11 amino acids long. Germline V lookup: CDR1 SQVTM, CDR2 ANQGSEA. Trimming cost V 7 bases and J 3 bases, with 6 bases left between them. The CDR3 here is CSAADTGELFF. The CDR3, as DNA: TGCAGCGCGGCAGACACCGGGGAGCTGTTTTTT.

This clonotype has only a few counts. The rearrangement links TRBV12-3 or TRBV12-4 to TRBJ1-2; no firm D call. This CDR3 is 15 amino acids long. Trimming pared 6 bases from V and 3 bases from J, leaving 17 bases between. CDR3 loop: CASSPDGALYYGYTF. The CDR3, as DNA: TGTGCCAGCAGCCCCGACGGAGCCCTCTACTATGGCTACACCTTC.

The rearrangement joins TRBV7-3 to TRBJ2-2; TRBD2 matches at 9 bases. This CDR3 has 15 amino acids. V lost 2 bases and J lost 6; bases outside the gene matches: 4. CDR1 and CDR2 (germline): SGHTA, FQGTGA. The CDR3 loop reads CASSLRGGAPGELFF. As DNA, the CDR3 is TGTGCCAGCAGCTTACGCGGGGGGGCCCCCGGGGAGCTGTTTTTT.

The chain combines TRBV3-1 with TRBJ2-4; D uncertain. This CDR3 spans 16 amino acids. The germline CDR1 and CDR2 sequences are LGHDT and YNNKEL (reference sequence). The V and J ends lost 0 bases and 6 bases respectively, with 15 bases between them. CDR3 residues: CASSQDLGSSLNIQYF. The CDR3 region has the DNA TGTGCCAGCAGCCAAGATCTGGGCAGTTCCTTAAACATTCAGTACTTC.

The chain uses TRBV5-1 and TRBJ2-3; possibly TRBD1 for D (5 bases). Trimming pared 0 bases from V and 1 base from J, leaving 9 bases between. CDR1 is SGHRS and CDR2 is YFSETQ in the germline V gene. This CDR3 region has 15 residues. The CDR3 reads CASSLDGAGTDTQYF. CDR3 coding DNA: TGCGCCAGCAGCTTGGATGGGGCGGGCACAGATACGCAGTATTTT.

CDR3 residues: CASSPGTATDTQYF. The CDR3 DNA is TGTGCCAGCAGCCCCGGGACAGCCACAGATACGCAGTATTTT. This chain connects TRBV7-6 to TRBJ2-3; 7 bases are a match to TRBD1. Germline CDR1 SGHVS, CDR2 FNYEAQ. Trimming at V came to 5 bases and at J to 2 bases, leaving 4 bases not matched to a gene. The CDR3 has 14 residues.

This clonotype was picked up a small number of times. The V and J genes are TRBV29-1 and TRBJ1-1; D is undetermined. The CDR3 is 11 amino acids. Trimming cost V 5 bases and J 6 bases, with 10 bases left between them. The germline V gene has CDR1 SQVTM and CDR2 ANQGSEA. The CDR3 nucleotides read TGCAGCGTTTATTTTGGGGCTGAAGCTTTCTTT. Translating it yields CSVYFGAEAFF.

This sequence joins TRBV6-5 and TRBJ2-1; 11 nucleotides match TRBD2. The CDR3 has 17 amino acids. Losses at the gene ends were 7 bases for V and 2 bases for J; bases not matched to a gene: 10. Germline assignment: CDR1 MNHEY and CDR2 SVGAGI. CDR3 nucleotides: TGTGCCAGCACCGAGACTAGCGGGGAGGGGACCTACAATGAGCAGTTCTTC. Protein: CASTETSGEGTYNEQFF.

There are many counts of this clonotype. The chain is built from TRBV7-2 and TRBJ1-5, with 9 bases matching TRBD1. The trim removed 5 bases at V and 9 bases at J, leaving 8 bases unmatched. CDR1 and CDR2 (germline): SGHTA, FQGNSA. The CDR3 runs to 14 residues. This CDR3 reads CASSIDRGARPQHF. CDR3 bases: TGTGCCAGCAGCATTGACAGGGGGGCGAGGCCCCAGCATTTT.

This clonotype was observed a few times. The V gene is TRBV7-8, the J gene TRBJ2-5; D is tentatively TRBD1 or TRBD2 (6 bases each). Germline values: CDR1 SGHVS, CDR2 FQNEAQ. This CDR3 region has 16 residues. The V gene lost 8 bases and the J gene lost 4 bases, with 23 bases spanning the gap. The CDR3 DNA reads as TGTGCCAGCGGAGCCCTAAAACAGGGAGGAAGAGAGACCCAGTACTTC. As protein: CASGALKQGGRETQYF.

This clonotype occurred a few times. This rearrangement joins TRBV4-1 to TRBJ1-1, with 8 bases that match TRBD1. There are 16 residues in the CDR3. The germline gives CDR1 MGHRA, CDR2 YSYEKL. Trimming removed 5 bases from V and 0 bases from J; junction bases left unmatched: 8. This CDR3 is CASSLPGQEMNTEAFF. In DNA, the CDR3 is TGCGCCAGCAGCTTACCGGGACAGGAGATGAACACTGAAGCTTTCTTT.

The chain is built from TRBV7-6 and TRBJ2-2; D is undetermined. The CDR3 is made up of 15 amino acids. CDR1 is SGHVS, CDR2 FNYEAQ, per germline. V lost 3 bases and J 4 bases, leaving 12 bases between the germline ends. The DNA for the CDR3 is TGTGCCAGCAGCTTTGGGTCAGGCGTCACCGGGGAGCTGTTTTTT. Translation: CASSFGSGVTGELFF.

This clonotype has more than one count but fewer than ten. This chain links TRBV5-1 with TRBJ2-3; 10 bases match TRBD2. Germline assignment: CDR1 SGHRS and CDR2 YFSETQ. With 0 bases clipped from V and 6 bases from J, the junction kept 13 bases outside the gene matches. CDR3 size: 18 residues. The CDR3 reads CASSLGSGGAPGADTQYF. DNA for the CDR3: TGCGCCAGCAGCTTGGGGAGCGGGGGGGCTCCGGGAGCGGATACGCAGTATTTT.

This clonotype was detected only a few times. V gene TRBV7-8 combines with J gene TRBJ1-1, with 10 bases lining up with TRBD1. The CDR3 covers 16 residues. Trimming removed 5 bases from V and 0 bases from J; junction bases left unmatched: 6. The V gene's germline CDR1 is SGHVS and CDR2 FQNEAQ. DNA of the CDR3: TGTGCCAGCAGCCCCCGGACAGGGGGTTTGAACACTGAAGCTTTCTTT. Translating gives CASSPRTGGLNTEAFF.

The chain joins TRBV15 to TRBJ2-3; D might be TRBD1 (6 bases). The germline V gene has CDR1 LNHNV and CDR2 YYDKDF (reference sequence). This CDR3 contains 18 residues. V lost 0 bases and J 1 base, leaving 17 bases between the germline ends. CDR3: CATSRDLTGSLGTDTQYF. CDR3 bases: TGTGCCACCAGCAGAGATCTAACAGGGAGTCTCGGCACAGATACGCAGTATTTT.

The V gene is TRBV7-2, the J gene TRBJ1-3; unclear D gene. V was shortened by 1 base and J by 0 bases, with 10 bases between the two germline ends. There are 16 residues in the CDR3. Per the germline V gene, CDR1 is SGHTA and CDR2 is FQGNSA. The CDR3 loop is CASSLGVPYSGNTIYF. The CDR3 nucleotides read TGTGCCAGCAGCTTAGGAGTTCCGTACTCTGGAAACACCATATATTTT.

V usage is TRBV2 and J usage is TRBJ2-7; TRBD1 might be the D (6 bases). The germline CDR1 and CDR2 sequences are SNHLY and FYNNEI. The CDR3 covers 13 residues. Between the trimmed V and J ends, which lost 10 bases and 5 bases, there was a span of 18 bases. CDR3 amino acids: CATTNLGDNEQYF. The CDR3 bases are TGTGCCACCACCAACCTCGGGGACAACGAGCAGTACTTC.

This clonotype was picked up a small number of times. The V call is TRBV12-3 or TRBV12-4, the J call TRBJ2-3; D is unresolved. CDR3 length: 14 amino acids. V lost 5 bases, J lost 5 bases, and 14 bases lay in between. Here the CDR3 reads CASSVVPPGDTQYF. The CDR3 DNA is TGTGCCAGCAGTGTGGTACCTCCTGGAGATACGCAGTATTTT.